This entry lists 7 T cell receptor beta chains sequenced from one sample in a study of blood T cell repertoires in COVID-19. The method was immunoSEQ multiplex PCR; TCRdb's version includes in-frame clones alone and lacks a portion of them. This sample yields 150,000 to 200,000 clones, of which roughly 81% are seen a single time; more than 10% belongs to the top ten. The material sequenced was peripheral blood. Every receptor here comes from a woman of 80 years or more with COVID-19, enrolled during active disease.

V is TRBV28 and J is TRBJ1-5, with 9 positions matching TRBD1. There are 13 residues in the CDR3. In germline, CDR1 is MDHEN, CDR2 SYDVKM. The ends lost 8 bases at V and 6 bases at J; junction bases unmatched: 5. The CDR3 protein is CASRDRALQPQHF. The CDR3 DNA reads TGTGCCAGCCGGGACAGGGCTCTTCAGCCCCAGCATTTT. Based on the CDR3 plus reference TRBV28 and TRBJ1-5, the full variable domain is DVKVTQSSRYLVKRTGEKVFLECVQDMDHENMFWYRQDPGLGLRLIYFSYDVKMKEKGDIPEGYSVSREKKERFSLILESASTNQTSMYLCASRDRALQPQHFGDGTRLSIL.

The chain joins TRBV9 to TRBJ2-5, with 11 bases aligning to TRBD2. V lost 0 bases to trimming and J lost 1 base; unmatched junction nucleotides: 5. Germline assignment: CDR1 SGDLS and CDR2 YYNGEE. CDR3 size: 17 residues. The CDR3 here is CASSVGASGGTQETQYF. The CDR3 DNA sequence: TGTGCCAGCAGCGTAGGGGCTAGCGGGGGGACCCAAGAGACCCAGTACTTC.

V gene TRBV7-9 combines with J gene TRBJ1-1; 7 bases are shared with TRBD1. In germline, CDR1 is SEHNR, CDR2 FQNEAQ (reference sequence). The ends lost 3 bases at V and 4 bases at J; junction bases unmatched: 5. The CDR3 totals 14 residues. CDR3 region: CASSLTTGLTEAFF. The CDR3 nucleotides read TGTGCCAGCAGCTTGACGACAGGGCTCACTGAAGCTTTCTTT. Filled out from reference TRBV7-9 and TRBJ1-1, the complete variable domain reads DTGVSQNPRHKITKRGQNVTFRCDPISEHNRLYWYRQTLGQGPEFLTYFQNEAQLEKSRLLSDRFSAERPKGSFSTLEIQRTEQGDSAMYLCASSLTTGLTEAFFGQGTRLTVV.

The gene calls are TRBV19 and TRBJ2-7; 8 positions match TRBD1. V shed 3 bases and J 4 bases; nucleotides not matched to a gene: 11. CDR3 length equals 16 residues. Per germline, CDR1 LNHDA and CDR2 SQIVND (reference sequence). CDR3 nucleotides: TGTGCCAGTAGTATCGACTCTAGCAGGGGGCTGTACGAGCAGTACTTC. Translated, it gives CASSIDSSRGLYEQYF.

V and J are TRBV6-1 and TRBJ1-2; 9 nucleotides agree with TRBD1. CDR1 MNHNS and CDR2 SASEGT come from the germline V gene. CDR3 length equals 16 residues. Germline trimming cut 2 bases from V and 6 bases from J; bases unmatched to any gene: 10. CDR3 sequence reads: CASSESIPGTGNGYTF. The CDR3, as DNA: TGTGCCAGCAGTGAATCAATCCCCGGGACAGGGAATGGCTACACCTTC.

This clone was seen only a few times. The chain couples TRBV9 to TRBJ2-1; no clear D gene. The ends were cut back, 3 bases at V and 6 bases at J, with 19 bases in the middle. The germline V gene encodes CDR1 SGDLS and CDR2 YYNGEE. The CDR3 runs to 16 residues. CDR3: CASSAQQVSTSNEQFF. As DNA, the CDR3 is TGTGCCAGCAGCGCACAGCAAGTATCAACTTCCAATGAGCAGTTCTTC. The full variable domain, its missing parts supplied by reference TRBV9 and TRBJ2-1, is DSGVTQTPKHLITATGQRVTLRCSPRSGDLSVYWYQQSLDQGLQFLIQYYNGEERAKGNILERFSAQQFPDLHSELNLSSLELGDSALYFCASSAQQVSTSNEQFFGPGTRLTVL.

V and J are TRBV28 and TRBJ2-1; 13 positions agree with TRBD2. The germline V gene encodes CDR1 MDHEN and CDR2 SYDVKM. The CDR3 runs 14 residues. The V segment lost 7 bases and the J segment 7 bases; nucleotides outside the gene matches: 4. The CDR3 region is CASIQTSGRNEQFF. CDR3 nucleotide sequence: TGTGCCAGCATCCAGACTAGCGGGAGGAATGAGCAGTTCTTC.